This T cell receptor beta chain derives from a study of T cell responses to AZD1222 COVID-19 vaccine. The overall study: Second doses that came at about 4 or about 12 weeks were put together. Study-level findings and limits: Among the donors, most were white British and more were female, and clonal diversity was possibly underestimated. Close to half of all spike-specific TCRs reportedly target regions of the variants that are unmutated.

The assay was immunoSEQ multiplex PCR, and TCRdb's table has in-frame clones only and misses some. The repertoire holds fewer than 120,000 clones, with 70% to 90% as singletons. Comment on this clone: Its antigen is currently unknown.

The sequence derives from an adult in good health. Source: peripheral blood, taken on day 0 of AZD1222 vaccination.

This chain's CDR3 is CASRGRSYNSPLHF. In DNA, the CDR3 is TGTGCCAGCAGGGGGCGATCCTATAATTCACCCCTCCACTTT. The chain carries TRBV28 and TRBJ1-6; possible D gene TRBD1, 5 bases. The CDR3 runs 14 residues. Trimming stripped 6 bases from V and 1 base from J, with 7 bases between. In germline, CDR1 is MDHEN, CDR2 SYDVKM.